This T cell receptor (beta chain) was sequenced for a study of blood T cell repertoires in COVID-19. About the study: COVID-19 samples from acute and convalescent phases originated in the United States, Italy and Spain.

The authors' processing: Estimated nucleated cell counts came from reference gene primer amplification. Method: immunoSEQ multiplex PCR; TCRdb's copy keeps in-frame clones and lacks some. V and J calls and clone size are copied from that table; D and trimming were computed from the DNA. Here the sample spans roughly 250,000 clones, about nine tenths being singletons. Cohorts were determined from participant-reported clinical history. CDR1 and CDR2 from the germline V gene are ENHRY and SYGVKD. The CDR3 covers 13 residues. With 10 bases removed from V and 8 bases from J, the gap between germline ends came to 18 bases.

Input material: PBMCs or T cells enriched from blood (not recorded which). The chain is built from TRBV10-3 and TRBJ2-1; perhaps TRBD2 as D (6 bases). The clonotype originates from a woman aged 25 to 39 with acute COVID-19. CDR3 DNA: TGTGCCACCGGAGGGCCGGTAACCGATGAGCAGTTCTTC. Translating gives CATGGPVTDEQFF.